These T cell receptor beta chains were read from a single sample in a study of cytomegalovirus exposure and HLA in healthy donors. TCRdb's table, derived via immunoSEQ multiplex PCR, lists solely in-frame clones and lacks some. The sample yields approximately 190,000 clones, approximately 80% seen once. The material sequenced was PBMCs. These receptors all stem from a woman in her thirties in good health and CMV-seropositive. Both conserved end residues are part of each CDR3. A D gene is named only where the DNA matches it firmly. Size is stated for part of the rows, as once, few or many counts, or as a class when the clone is expanded.

D: .; J: TRBJ1-4; V: TRBV7-9; size: .; CDR3: CASSLGQSTNEKLFF; DNA: TGTGCCAGCAGCTTAGGGCAGTCAACTAATGAAAAACTGTTTTTT
D: TRBD1; J: TRBJ1-5; V: TRBV19; size: few; CDR3: CASRPGTGKNQPQHF; DNA: TGTGCCAGTCGTCCAGGGACAGGTAAAAATCAGCCCCAGCATTTT
D: TRBD2; J: TRBJ2-2; V: TRBV19; size: .; CDR3: CASSPIAGENTGELFF; DNA: TGTGCCAGTAGCCCGATAGCGGGGGAGAACACCGGGGAGCTGTTTTTT
D: TRBD2; J: TRBJ2-1; V: TRBV5-1; size: .; CDR3: CASSLGGGTLSDEQFF; DNA: TGCGCCAGCAGCTTGGGCGGGGGTACTCTAAGCGATGAGCAGTTCTTC
D: TRBD1; J: TRBJ2-7; V: TRBV30; size: .; CDR3: CAWSPGQGTYEQYF; DNA: TGTGCCTGGAGCCCGGGACAGGGGACCTACGAGCAGTACTTC
D: .; J: TRBJ2-5; V: TRBV5-4; size: .; CDR3: CASSLDGGILETQYF; DNA: TGTGCCAGCAGCTTGGATGGAGGGATCTTAGAGACCCAGTACTTC
D: .; J: TRBJ2-5; V: TRBV7-2; size: .; CDR3: CASSFTQGPVETQYF; DNA: TGTGCCAGCAGCTTTACCCAGGGGCCGGTAGAGACCCAGTACTTC
D: TRBD2; J: TRBJ2-1; V: TRBV10-1; size: few; CDR3: CASSGLAREQFF; DNA: TGCGCCAGCAGTGGACTAGCGCGGGAGCAGTTCTTC
D: .; J: TRBJ2-7; V: TRBV28; size: .; CDR3: CASSPLEWGGGYEQYF; DNA: TGTGCCAGCAGCCCCCTGGAGTGGGGAGGCGGCTACGAGCAGTACTTC
D: .; J: TRBJ1-2; V: TRBV13; size: .; CDR3: CASSLGQGINYGYTF; DNA: TGTGCCAGCAGCCTAGGGCAGGGGATCAACTATGGCTACACCTTC
D: .; J: TRBJ2-7; V: TRBV6-6; size: .; CDR3: CASSYTTSPPGEQYF; DNA: TGTGCCAGCAGTTACACTACTAGTCCGCCGGGGGAGCAGTACTTC
D: .; J: TRBJ1-5; V: TRBV6-4; size: .; CDR3: CASRSHRDGNNQPQHF; DNA: TGTGCCAGCAGGTCACACAGGGACGGAAACAATCAGCCCCAGCATTTT
D: .; J: TRBJ2-3; V: TRBV28; size: many; CDR3: CASSQQGSPDTQYF; DNA: TGTGCCAGCAGTCAACAGGGAAGTCCGGATACGCAGTATTTT
D: TRBD1; J: TRBJ1-4; V: TRBV18; size: .; CDR3: CASSQDRGQTNEKLFF; DNA: TGTGCCAGCTCTCAGGACAGGGGGCAGACTAATGAAAAACTGTTTTTT
D: TRBD2; J: TRBJ2-7; V: TRBV18; size: .; CDR3: CASSPYGQGGEQYF; DNA: TGTGCCAGCTCACCATACGGTCAGGGAGGGGAGCAGTACTTC
D: .; J: TRBJ1-1; V: TRBV25-1; size: .; CDR3: CASSDSGQPLGNTEAFF; DNA: TGTGCCAGCAGTGATTCTGGACAGCCCCTCGGAAACACTGAAGCTTTCTTT
D: .; J: TRBJ2-7; V: TRBV28; size: .; CDR3: CASSLRLGYEQYF; DNA: TGTGCCAGCAGTTTGAGACTAGGCTACGAGCAGTACTTC
D: TRBD1; J: TRBJ2-7; V: TRBV19; size: .; CDR3: CASSTDRTGTYEQYF; DNA: TGTGCCAGTAGTACGGACAGGACTGGGACCTACGAGCAGTACTTC
D: TRBD2; J: TRBJ2-7; V: TRBV10-1; size: .; CDR3: CASSDGTSPYEQYF; DNA: TGCGCCAGCAGTGACGGGACTAGTCCCTACGAGCAGTACTTC
D: TRBD1; J: TRBJ1-5; V: TRBV6-1; size: once; CDR3: CASSRTGDSNQPQHF; DNA: TGTGCCAGCAGCCGGACAGGGGATAGCAATCAGCCCCAGCATTTT
D: .; J: TRBJ2-3; V: TRBV5-4; size: .; CDR3: CASSAGQTSTDTQYF; DNA: TGTGCCAGCAGCGCGGGACAGACTAGCACAGATACGCAGTATTTT
D: TRBD1; J: TRBJ1-6; V: TRBV7-2; size: .; CDR3: CASSLGQGKLSPLHF; DNA: TGTGCCAGCAGCTTAGGACAGGGGAAGCTTTCACCCCTCCACTTT
D: .; J: TRBJ1-5; V: TRBV4-1; size: .; CDR3: CASSQGTAPGPQHF; DNA: TGCGCCAGCAGCCAAGGGACAGCCCCCGGGCCCCAGCATTTT
D: .; J: TRBJ2-5; V: TRBV7-2; size: few; CDR3: CASSLGGAQETQYF; DNA: TGTGCCAGCAGCTTAGGGGGAGCCCAAGAGACCCAGTACTTC
D: TRBD1; J: TRBJ2-3; V: TRBV5-1; size: once; CDR3: CASSLAGGDRDTQYF; DNA: TGCGCCAGCAGCTTGGCAGGGGGCGACAGGGATACGCAGTATTTT
D: .; J: TRBJ2-7; V: TRBV7-9; size: .; CDR3: CASSLGAVLYEQYF; DNA: TGTGCCAGCAGCTTAGGGGCAGTCCTTTACGAGCAGTACTTC
D: .; J: TRBJ2-1; V: TRBV7-2; size: .; CDR3: CASSLDAGRAYNEQFF; DNA: TGTGCCAGCAGCTTAGATGCGGGAAGGGCCTACAATGAGCAGTTCTTC
D: .; J: TRBJ1-1; V: TRBV11-3; size: .; CDR3: CASSLVLQAQGTEAFF; DNA: TGTGCCAGCAGCTTAGTCCTACAGGCCCAGGGGACTGAAGCTTTCTTT
D: TRBD1; J: TRBJ2-3; V: TRBV14; size: once; CDR3: CASSQDRGDTDTQYF; DNA: TGTGCCAGCAGCCAGGACAGGGGAGACACAGATACGCAGTATTTT
D: .; J: TRBJ2-1; V: TRBV7-8; size: few; CDR3: CASSLAAGPEIYNEQFF; DNA: TGTGCCAGCAGCTTAGCTGCGGGGCCCGAGATTTACAATGAGCAGTTCTTC
D: TRBD1; J: TRBJ2-3; V: TRBV10-3; size: once; CDR3: CAISPGQGADTQYF; DNA: TGTGCCATCAGTCCGGGACAGGGCGCAGATACGCAGTATTTT
D: .; J: TRBJ1-6; V: TRBV19; size: .; CDR3: CASSMRGGGSPLHF; DNA: TGTGCCAGTAGTATGAGGGGGGGTGGTTCACCCCTCCACTTT
D: TRBD1; J: TRBJ2-5; V: TRBV7-6; size: .; CDR3: CASTPTGTGNQETQYF; DNA: TGTGCCAGCACCCCAACTGGGACAGGCAACCAAGAGACCCAGTACTTC
D: .; J: TRBJ1-2; V: TRBV6-1; size: .; CDR3: CASSEGGWGYTF; DNA: TGTGCCAGCAGTGAAGGGGGCTGGGGCTACACCTTC
D: .; J: TRBJ2-7; V: TRBV7-8; size: few; CDR3: CASRGAPDYEQYF; DNA: TGTGCCAGCAGAGGGGCCCCAGACTACGAGCAGTACTTC
D: .; J: TRBJ1-6; V: TRBV5-1; size: .; CDR3: CASSPAEGYNSPLHF; DNA: TGCGCCAGCAGCCCGGCGGAGGGTTATAATTCACCCCTCCACTTT
D: .; J: TRBJ1-5; V: TRBV11-2; size: .; CDR3: CASSLGPSQPQHF; DNA: TGTGCCAGCAGCTTAGGTCCGAGTCAGCCCCAGCATTTT
D: TRBD1; J: TRBJ1-4; V: TRBV6-1; size: .; CDR3: CASSETGDRGEKLFF; DNA: TGTGCCAGCAGTGAAACAGGGGATCGAGGAGAAAAACTGTTTTTT
D: .; J: TRBJ2-2; V: TRBV6-1; size: .; CDR3: CASSVLSPGELFF; DNA: TGTGCCAGCAGTGTACTTTCCCCGGGGGAGCTGTTTTTT
D: TRBD1; J: TRBJ2-3; V: TRBV4-2; size: .; CDR3: CASSHSGTGGLFTQYF; DNA: TGTGCCAGCAGCCACTCCGGGACAGGGGGCTTGTTCACGCAGTATTTT
D: TRBD1; J: TRBJ2-5; V: TRBV27; size: .; CDR3: CASRGQPQETQYF; DNA: TGTGCCAGCAGGGGACAGCCACAAGAGACCCAGTACTTC
D: .; J: TRBJ2-3; V: TRBV7-7; size: .; CDR3: CASSPGAFSTDTQYF; DNA: TGTGCTAGCAGCCCGGGAGCCTTTAGCACAGATACGCAGTATTTT
D: .; J: TRBJ2-3; V: TRBV5-5; size: .; CDR3: CASSFRENLFTDTQYF; DNA: TGTGCCAGCAGCTTTCGGGAGAACCTTTTCACAGATACGCAGTATTTT
D: .; J: TRBJ1-2; V: TRBV6-5; size: .; CDR3: CASSPPGFNYGYTF; DNA: TGTGCCAGCAGCCCGCCAGGTTTCAACTATGGCTACACCTTC
D: TRBD2; J: TRBJ2-3; V: TRBV28; size: .; CDR3: CASSLRLAGGPGGRTDTQYF; DNA: TGTGCCAGCAGCCTAAGACTAGCGGGAGGGCCGGGGGGACGCACAGATACGCAGTATTTT
D: .; J: TRBJ2-3; V: TRBV7-8; size: .; CDR3: CASSPQVRDSDTQYF; DNA: TGTGCCAGCAGCCCCCAGGTGCGGGACTCAGATACGCAGTATTTT
D: TRBD1; J: TRBJ2-7; V: TRBV15; size: .; CDR3: CATSHTGTGDSYEQYF; DNA: TGTGCCACCAGTCATACCGGGACAGGGGACTCCTACGAGCAGTACTTC
D: TRBD1; J: TRBJ2-3; V: TRBV4-1; size: once; CDR3: CASSPKGGQGSTDTQYF; DNA: TGCGCCAGCAGTCCGAAGGGGGGACAGGGGAGCACAGATACGCAGTATTTT
D: .; J: TRBJ1-2; V: TRBV7-6; size: few; CDR3: CASSQTVGRGYTF; DNA: TGTGCCAGCAGCCAGACAGTAGGTCGCGGCTACACCTTC
D: .; J: TRBJ2-3; V: TRBV5-1; size: .; CDR3: CASSFQDSSTDTQYF; DNA: TGCGCCAGCAGCTTCCAGGACTCTAGCACAGATACGCAGTATTTT
D: TRBD2; J: TRBJ2-3; V: TRBV5-1; size: .; CDR3: CASSLRLAEDTQYF; DNA: TGCGCCAGCAGCCTCCGACTAGCGGAAGATACGCAGTATTTT
D: TRBD1; J: TRBJ2-5; V: TRBV7-3; size: once; CDR3: CASSTGAGETQYF; DNA: TGTGCCAGCAGTACAGGGGCGGGAGAGACCCAGTACTTC
D: .; J: TRBJ2-7; V: TRBV5-4; size: .; CDR3: CASSYTQGGSSYEQYF; DNA: TGTGCCAGCAGCTACACCCAGGGGGGCAGCTCCTACGAGCAGTACTTC
D: TRBD2; J: TRBJ2-7; V: TRBV6-6; size: .; CDR3: CASSWRERSYEQYF; DNA: TGTGCCAGCAGTTGGCGGGAGCGCTCCTACGAGCAGTACTTC
D: TRBD2; J: TRBJ2-1; V: TRBV11-3; size: once; CDR3: CASSSGGLAGPANEQFF; DNA: TGTGCCAGCAGCTCGGGGGGACTAGCGGGGCCGGCCAATGAGCAGTTCTTC
D: TRBD1; J: TRBJ2-3; V: TRBV11-3; size: few; CDR3: CASSLGQGSTDTQYF; DNA: TGTGCCAGCAGCTTGGGACAGGGAAGCACAGATACGCAGTATTTT